A selection of T cell receptor beta chains follows, all from one sample in a study of blood T cell repertoires in COVID-19. Here immunoSEQ multiplex PCR was the method, and the copy in TCRdb shows in-frame clones only, minus some. The repertoire holds 300,000 to 350,000 clones, with over 75% as singletons. The sample comprised peripheral blood. The receptors shown here come from a woman aged 30 to 39 with COVID-19, enrolled during active disease. Each CDR3 is given with its conserved first and last residue. A D gene is named only where the DNA matches it firmly. The size field is filled for only some rows; it gives once, few, many or a size class.

TRBJ2-7,.,.,TRBV4-3,TGCGCCAGCAGCCAAGATCCGGCAGGTGGCGAGCAGTACTTC,CASSQDPAGGEQYF
TRBJ2-1,.,TRBD2,TRBV19,TGTGCCAGTGGGGGTATAGCGGGAGGGCCCGCCAATGAGCAGTTCTTC,CASGGIAGGPANEQFF
TRBJ2-7,.,.,TRBV21-1,TGTGCCAGCAGCCTCAGCTCCTACGAGCAGTACTTC,CASSLSSYEQYF
TRBJ1-2,few,.,TRBV9,TGTGCCAGCAGCGTAGAACGGGCACAAGCTCAAGGGACTTATGGCTACACCTTC,CASSVERAQAQGTYGYTF
TRBJ1-2,.,TRBD1,TRBV6-5,TGTGCCAGCAAGGGACAGGGCCCTCGGGACTATGGCTACACCTTC,CASKGQGPRDYGYTF
TRBJ2-2,.,.,TRBV7-3,TGTGCCAGCAATCCGGGAAACGGGGAGCTGTTTTTT,CASNPGNGELFF
TRBJ1-4,.,TRBD1,TRBV18,TGTGCCAGCTCACGGACAGGGGGGAATGAAAAACTGTTTTTT,CASSRTGGNEKLFF
TRBJ1-3,.,TRBD1,TRBV2,TGTGCCAGCAGTGTAACAGGGGGCACGGGAAACACCATATATTTT,CASSVTGGTGNTIYF
TRBJ2-7,.,.,TRBV20-1,TGCAGTGCTCCCGACAGCTACGAGCAGTACTTC,CSAPDSYEQYF
TRBJ2-7,.,TRBD1,TRBV18,TGTGCCAGCTCACCCCCGGGACAGGGTTGGTACGAGCAGTACTTC,CASSPPGQGWYEQYF
TRBJ2-5,.,TRBD1,TRBV4-1,TGCGCCAGCAGCCATCCCGGGACAGGGGAGACCCAGTACTTC,CASSHPGTGETQYF
TRBJ1-6,.,.,TRBV3-1/TRBV3-2,TGTGCCAGCTCGCCAAGAGGATCCAATTCACCCCTCCACTTT,CASSPRGSNSPLHF
TRBJ2-6,few,.,TRBV27,TGTGCCAGCAAGGGGGTAGGGGCCAACGTCCTGACTTTC,CASKGVGANVLTF
TRBJ2-7,.,TRBD2,TRBV13,TGTGCCAGCAGCTTAGATAAGCGGGAGGGCTACCTTGAGCAGTACTTC,CASSLDKREGYLEQYF
TRBJ1-3,.,.,TRBV11-2,TGTGCCAGCAGCACTCGGGAGTACACCATATATTTT,CASSTREYTIYF
TRBJ1-3,.,TRBD1,TRBV3-1/TRBV3-2,TGTGCCAGCAGCAGGGGGACAGGCGGAAACACCATATATTTT,CASSRGTGGNTIYF